These 30 T cell receptor beta chains share one sample of origin, sequenced in a study of T cell responses to AZD1222 COVID-19 vaccine. Measured with immunoSEQ multiplex PCR; TCRdb has only the in-frame clones, and not every one. The sample holds about 99,000 clones, around 90% seen once. The source material was peripheral blood, sampled on day 0 of AZD1222 vaccination. These receptors were obtained from an adult in good health.

V gene TRBV18 combines with J gene TRBJ2-5; D is ambiguous. This CDR3 is built from 12 residues. The V end was cut by 2 bases, the J end by 3 bases, with 4 bases between. CDR1 and CDR2 from the germline V gene are KGHSH and LQKENI. The CDR3 sequence: CASSPYEETQYF. The DNA for the CDR3 is TGTGCCAGCTCACCATATGAAGAGACCCAGTACTTC.

The rearrangement uses TRBV5-6 and TRBJ1-4; D call uncertain. There are 16 residues in the CDR3. Trimming removed 4 bases from V and 5 bases from J, with 18 bases in between. Germline CDR1 SGHDT, CDR2 YYEEEE. This CDR3 reads CASSVLRQPKNEKLFF. The CDR3 nucleotides read TGTGCCAGCAGCGTACTCCGACAACCCAAGAATGAAAAACTGTTTTTT.

V and J are TRBV5-6 and TRBJ2-2; 9 nucleotides line up with TRBD2. V was pared by 3 bases and J by 3 bases, with 0 bases of the junction left unmatched. The CDR3 spans 14 residues. Germline V gene data show CDR1 as SGHDT and CDR2 as YYEEEE. CDR3 in DNA: TGTGCCAGCAGCTGGACTAGCGACACCGGGGAGCTGTTTTTT. It specifies CASSWTSDTGELFF.

V and J are TRBV5-4 and TRBJ2-2; D remains unclear. Looked up from germline, CDR1 is SGHNT and CDR2 is YYREEE (reference sequence). V lost 4 bases and J 1 base, leaving 11 bases between the germline ends. This CDR3 has 15 amino acids. Here the CDR3 DNA reads TGTGCCAGCAGCCGATCAGGCCTGAACACCGGGGAGCTGTTTTTT. It translates to CASSRSGLNTGELFF.

This chain joins TRBV5-6 and TRBJ2-7; D may be TRBD2 (5 bases). Germline CDR1 SGHDT, CDR2 YYEEEE. The CDR3 has 13 residues. The V gene lost 4 bases and the J gene lost 3 bases, with 11 bases spanning the gap. The CDR3 region is CASSPSRGYEQYV. CDR3 coding DNA: TGTGCCAGCAGCCCTTCCCGGGGCTACGAGCAGTACGTC.

The genes are TRBV9 and TRBJ1-2; no clear D. The ends were cut back, 0 bases at V and 8 bases at J, with 14 bases in the middle. Germline CDR1 is SGDLS and CDR2 is YYNGEE. The CDR3 loop spans 14 amino acids. Here the CDR3 reads CASSVEEGSGGYTF. The DNA of the CDR3 is TGTGCCAGCAGCGTAGAGGAGGGTTCCGGGGGCTACACCTTC.

DNA of the CDR3: TGTGCCAGCAGCCCCACACGACTAGCGGGACACCAAGAGACCCAGTACTTC. Its protein product is CASSPTRLAGHQETQYF. V usage is TRBV7-8 and J usage is TRBJ2-5, with 11 bases aligning to TRBD2. Unmatched junction bases numbered 8, after V lost 5 bases and J lost 0 bases. The germline V gene has CDR1 SGHVS and CDR2 FQNEAQ. The CDR3 is 17 amino acids.

The chain uses TRBV24-1 and TRBJ2-1, with TRBD2 matching over 12 bases. The CDR3 loop spans 17 amino acids. V was clipped by 3 bases and J by 10 bases; unmatched bases: 12. Germline CDR1 is KGHDR and CDR2 is SFDVKD. The CDR3 DNA follows: TGTGCCACCAGTGATCGGAGGACTAGCGGGGTTCAGGAAGAGCAGTTCTTC. Translating it yields CATSDRRTSGVQEEQFF.

This chain links TRBV29-1 with TRBJ2-7, with 8 bases fitting TRBD2. CDR1 is SQVTM, CDR2 ANQGSEA, per germline. The junction had 2 bases not matched to a gene; V was cut back by 4 bases and J by 0 bases. The CDR3 is 13 residues long. The chain's CDR3 is CSVVLADSYEQYV. In DNA form, the CDR3 reads TGCAGCGTTGTACTAGCGGACTCCTACGAGCAGTACGTC.

The V gene is TRBV14, the J gene TRBJ1-2; no clear D. The CDR3 extends over 14 amino acids. V lost 3 bases and J lost 8, with 16 bases in between. CDR1 is SGHDN, CDR2 FVKESK, per germline. CDR3 nucleotides: TGTGCCAGCAGCCATTTCTCAACGCTGGGAGGCTACACCTTC. It codes for CASSHFSTLGGYTF.

This chain joins TRBV5-1 and TRBJ1-4; D is uncertain. Germline V CDR1 and CDR2: SGHRS, YFSETQ. With 0 bases removed from V and 10 bases from J, the gap between germline ends came to 16 bases. This CDR3 region has 15 residues. The CDR3 spells CASSLVSARDGKLFF. The DNA of the CDR3 is TGCGCCAGCAGCTTGGTTTCTGCCCGGGATGGAAAACTGTTTTTT.

The V call is TRBV3-1 (or the pseudogene TRBV3-2), the J call TRBJ2-7; weak D call: TRBD1 (5 bases). The CDR3 consists of 13 residues. V shed 3 bases and J shed 7 bases, with 13 bases lying between them. Per the germline V gene, CDR1 is LGHDT and CDR2 is YNNKEL (reference sequence). The CDR3, as DNA: TGTGCCAGCAGCCAGGACACCCCCTGGGAGCAGTACGTC. Translating it yields CASSQDTPWEQYV.

The chain uses TRBV5-4 and TRBJ2-5; 10 nucleotides match TRBD1. V lost 3 bases and J lost 5; bases outside the gene matches: 7. This CDR3 spans 15 amino acids. Germline V lookup: CDR1 SGHNT, CDR2 YYREEE (reference sequence). CDR3 amino acids: CASSSPGTGEETQYF. The CDR3 nucleotides read TGTGCCAGCAGCTCTCCCGGGACAGGGGAGGAGACCCAGTACTTC.

The chain has TRBV5-1 and TRBJ2-7, with 9 bases identical to TRBD1. CDR3 length equals 14 residues. Germline CDR1 reads SGHRS; CDR2 reads YFSETQ. This chain's CDR3 is CASSLNGQGSEQYV. CDR3 bases: TGTGCCAGCAGCTTGAACGGACAGGGGAGCGAGCAGTACGTC.

V usage is TRBV10-3 and J usage is TRBJ1-2, with no clear D. The CDR3 consists of 17 residues. V gave up 7 bases and J gave up 7 bases, with 28 bases separating them. CDR1 is ENHRY, CDR2 SYGVKD, per germline. CDR3 residues: CAITPRQGGLSRIGYTF. The CDR3 nucleotides read TGTGCCATCACCCCACGGCAAGGTGGACTTTCACGTATTGGCTACACCTTC.

This rearrangement joins TRBV19 to TRBJ1-1, with D possibly matching TRBD1 (6 bases). The length of the CDR3 is 14 residues. CDR1 is LNHDA and CDR2 is SQIVND in the germline V gene (reference sequence). The V and J ends lost 5 bases and 3 bases respectively, with 13 bases between them. Written as DNA, the CDR3 is TGTGCCAGTAGTTCGACAGGAGGGGACACTGAAGCTTTCTTT. This codes for CASSSTGGDTEAFF. Full variable domain (outside the CDR3, taken from reference TRBV19 and TRBJ1-1): DGGITQSPKYLFRKEGQNVTLSCEQNLNHDAMYWYRQDPGQGLRLIYYSQIVNDFQKGDIAEGYSVSREKKESFPLTVTSAQKNPTAFYLCASSSTGGDTEAFFGQGTRLTVV.

This clone appeared once. The chain combines TRBV7-9 with TRBJ2-7; D gene uncertain. The CDR3 length is 11 residues. The germline V gene has CDR1 SEHNR and CDR2 FQNEAQ (reference sequence). V dropped 2 bases and J dropped 5 bases, with 4 bases sitting between them. Here the CDR3 DNA reads TGTGCCAGCAGCTTACGCGACGAGCAGTACTTC. This sequence encodes CASSLRDEQYF.

The CDR3 is CAISDQGGSGELFF. As DNA, the CDR3 is TGTGCCATCAGTGATCAGGGGGGATCCGGGGAGCTGTTTTTT. The chain links TRBV10-3 to TRBJ2-2, with a weak D call TRBD1 (7 bases). V lost 3 bases to trimming and J lost 6 bases, with 11 bases between them. The CDR3 contains 14 residues. Looked up from germline, CDR1 is ENHRY and CDR2 is SYGVKD.

The V gene is TRBV3-1 (or the pseudogene TRBV3-2), the J gene TRBJ2-3; 7 bases are shared with TRBD2. Germline CDR1 is LGHDT and CDR2 is YNNKEL (reference sequence). V gave up 1 base and J gave up 2 bases; unmatched junction bases: 6. The CDR3 consists of 16 residues. The CDR3 DNA reads as TGTGCCAGCAGCCAAGTCGCACTAGCGAACACAGATACGCAGTATTTT. As protein: CASSQVALANTDTQYF.

A single count supports this clone. V gene TRBV4-1 combines with J gene TRBJ2-1; D remains unclear. V gave up 1 base and J gave up 9 bases, with 16 bases separating them. CDR3 length: 15 amino acids. Germline V gene lookup returns CDR1 MGHRA and CDR2 YSYEKL. The CDR3 region has the DNA TGCGCCAGCAGCCAAGGGTACGGGCGGTTTGGTGAGCAGTTCTTC. Translating it yields CASSQGYGRFGEQFF.

The chain has TRBV5-1 and TRBJ1-4; D is unresolved. Germline V gene lookup returns CDR1 SGHRS and CDR2 YFSETQ. There are 15 residues in the CDR3. The V gene lost 2 bases and the J gene lost 3 bases, with 11 bases spanning the gap. In DNA, the CDR3 is TGCGCCAGCAGCTTTGGCGCGGCCGCTAATGAAAAACTGTTTTTT. Translation: CASSFGAAANEKLFF.

V gene TRBV11-3 combines with J gene TRBJ1-1, with 10 bases matching TRBD1. The CDR3 spans 16 residues. V was clipped by 1 base and J by 3 bases; unmatched bases: 5. Per the germline V gene, CDR1 is SGHNT and CDR2 is YENEEA. In DNA, the CDR3 is TGTGCCAGCAGCTTAGTTGGTGGGACAGGGGACACTGAAGCTTTCTTT. Translated, it gives CASSLVGGTGDTEAFF.

The rearrangement uses TRBV14 and TRBJ2-3, with TRBD2 matching over 7 bases. Looked up from germline, CDR1 is SGHDN and CDR2 is FVKESK. The length of the CDR3 is 16 residues. The J segment lost 6 bases and the V segment lost 4 bases, leaving 13 bases of the junction unmatched. The CDR3 DNA reads as TGTGCCAGCAGCCCTTGGGAGGGTCCGCTTCGGGATACGCAGTATTTT. Its translation is CASSPWEGPLRDTQYF.

The chain is built from TRBV9 and TRBJ1-2; 11 bases line up with TRBD1. This CDR3 has 17 residues. The V and J ends lost 4 bases and 3 bases, in that order; junction bases with no gene match: 11. CDR1 and CDR2 from the germline V gene are SGDLS and YYNGEE. The CDR3 DNA is TGTGCCAGCAGCCCAAACACCGGGACAGGGGGAGACTATGGCTACACCTTC. Its translation: CASSPNTGTGGDYGYTF.

As for this clone: One end of the junction is discordant with germline, which a read error may explain. CDR3 DNA sequence: TGTGCCAGCAGCCCTGAGACAGGGTGGTATGGCTACACCTTC. It codes for CASSPETGWYGYTF. V is TRBV5-1 and J is TRBJ1-2; 7 bases fit TRBD1. CDR3 length equals 14 residues. Germline V gives CDR1 SGHRS, CDR2 YFSETQ. Variable domain in full (rest from reference TRBV5-1 and TRBJ1-2): KAGVTQTPRYLIKTRGQQVTLSCSPISGHRSVSWYQQTPGQGLQFLFEYFSETQRNKGNFPGRFSGRQFSNSRSEMNVSTLELGDSALYLCASSPETGWYGYTFGSGTRLTVV.

The genes are TRBV4-1 and TRBJ1-6, with 7 bases aligning to TRBD1. Germline trimming cut 0 bases from V and 9 bases from J; bases unmatched to any gene: 11. Germline V CDR1 and CDR2: MGHRA, YSYEKL. CDR3 size: 17 residues. In DNA, the CDR3 is TGCGCCAGCAGCCAAGAGGGGACAGAATTGATTAGTTCACCCCTCCACTTT. Amino acid sequence: CASSQEGTELISSPLHF.

V and J are TRBV15 and TRBJ1-2; 7 bases fit TRBD1. This CDR3 spans 15 amino acids. V dropped 3 bases and J dropped 1; count of bases not matched to a gene: 5. Germline V gene sequence: CDR1 LNHNV, CDR2 YYDKDF (reference sequence). CDR3 DNA sequence: TGTGCCACCAGCAGCCCGGACAGGAGTAACTATGGCTACACCTTC. Translated: CATSSPDRSNYGYTF. The full variable domain, its missing parts supplied by reference TRBV15 and TRBJ1-2, is DAMVIQNPRYQVTQFGKPVTLSCSQTLNHNVMYWYQQKSSQAPKLLFHYYDKDFNNEADTPDNFQSRRPNTSFCFLDIRSPGLGDTAMYLCATSSPDRSNYGYTFGSGTRLTVV.

The genes are TRBV19 and TRBJ1-3, with a possible D match to TRBD1 (6 bases). CDR1 is LNHDA, CDR2 SQIVND, per germline (reference sequence). Trimming cost V 5 bases and J 0 bases, with 14 bases left between them. The CDR3 has 16 residues. CDR3: CASSSRTAGSGNTIYF. The CDR3 DNA is TGTGCCAGTAGTTCGAGGACAGCGGGCTCTGGAAACACCATATATTTT.

The chain links TRBV29-1 to TRBJ1-1; D gene unclear. V was clipped by 7 bases and J by 4 bases, with 7 bases between them. Germline-derived CDR1 and CDR2 are SQVTM and ANQGSEA. This CDR3 contains 10 residues. The CDR3 spells CSGSSTEAFF. In DNA, the CDR3 is TGCAGCGGGTCTAGCACTGAAGCTTTCTTT. Looking up the rest from reference TRBV29-1 and TRBJ1-1 gives the full variable domain: SAVISQKPSRDICQRGTSLTIQCQVDSQVTMMFWYRQQPGQSLTLIATANQGSEATYESGFVIDKFPISRPNLTFSTLTVSNMSPEDSSIYLCSGSSTEAFFGQGTRLTVV.

This chain joins TRBV11-3 and TRBJ1-1, with no clear D. Germline V gene sequence: CDR1 SGHNT, CDR2 YENEEA. The CDR3 extends over 12 amino acids. V was clipped by 5 bases and J by 4 bases, with 8 bases between them. CDR3 residues: CASSGMLTEAFF. CDR3 DNA sequence: TGTGCCAGCAGCGGGATGCTCACTGAAGCTTTCTTT.